The clone carrying this T cell receptor beta chain rates as medium-sized (0.01 to 0.1%). What it binds is not known. There are 18 residues in the CDR3. Trimming removed 6 bases from V and 4 bases from J; junction bases left unmatched: 15. Germline V gene lookup returns CDR1 LNHDA and CDR2 SQIVND (reference sequence). The sample comes from a study of T and B cells in COVID-19 patients. Study results and caveats: No sequencing was yet done of CD4+, regulatory or CD8+ subsets, or of SARS-CoV-2-responsive or tetramer+ sorted cells. The recovered cohort had around 2,000 exclusive TCR clusters, including some 33 low generation probability clusters. Clonality of TRB repertoires was high in active COVID-19; recovery brought above-healthy diversity and richness. In COVID-19 patients, T cell receptor beta variable and joining gene use was reportedly strongly skewed.

TRB was amplified from about 250-500 ng of blood genomic DNA. TRB rearrangements were amplified by multiplex PCR with BIOMED2 TRB-A/B primers. TCRdb passed the multiplex PCR reads through MiXCR, listing each CDR3 protein once. The table includes around 25,000 distinct CDR3 sequences, about 31% detected once. The V and J genes are TRBV19 and TRBJ2-2; 9 nucleotides line up with TRBD1. The TCR was taken from a human donor who had recovered from COVID-19. Sequences were obtained from blood. The CDR3 protein is CASRTGTGKLTGTGELFF. CDR3 bases: TGTGCCAGTAGGACCGGGACAGGGAAATTAACGGGCACCGGGGAGCTGTTTTTT.